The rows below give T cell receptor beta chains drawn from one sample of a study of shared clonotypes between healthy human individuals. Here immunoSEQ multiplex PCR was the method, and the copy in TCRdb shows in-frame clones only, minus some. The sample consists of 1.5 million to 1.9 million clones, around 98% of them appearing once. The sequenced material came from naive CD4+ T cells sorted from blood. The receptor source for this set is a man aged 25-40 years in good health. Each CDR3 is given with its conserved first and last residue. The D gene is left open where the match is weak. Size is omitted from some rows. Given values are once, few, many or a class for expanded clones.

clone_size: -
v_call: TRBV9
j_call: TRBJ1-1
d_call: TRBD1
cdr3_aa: CASSAGTVEAFF
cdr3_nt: TGTGCCAGCAGCGCCGGGACAGTTGAAGCTTTCTTT

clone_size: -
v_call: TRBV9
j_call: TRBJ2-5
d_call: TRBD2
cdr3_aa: CASSVPAGGGETQYF
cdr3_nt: TGTGCCAGCAGCGTGCCAGCGGGAGGGGGGGAGACCCAGTACTTC

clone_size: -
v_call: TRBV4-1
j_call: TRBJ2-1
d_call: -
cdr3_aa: CASSQDSGGNEQFF
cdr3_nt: TGCGCCAGCAGCCAAGATTCCGGCGGGAATGAGCAGTTCTTC

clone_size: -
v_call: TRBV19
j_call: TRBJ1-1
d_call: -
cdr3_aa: CASNQGGGHTEAFF
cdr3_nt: TGTGCCAGTAATCAAGGCGGGGGCCACACTGAAGCTTTCTTT

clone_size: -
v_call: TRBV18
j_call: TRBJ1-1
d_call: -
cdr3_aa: CASSPHQILGTEAFF
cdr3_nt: TGTGCCAGCTCACCACATCAGATTTTAGGCACTGAAGCTTTCTTT

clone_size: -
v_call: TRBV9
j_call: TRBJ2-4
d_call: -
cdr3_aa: CASSVGSQGNIQYF
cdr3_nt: TGTGCCAGCAGCGTAGGCTCCCAAGGGAACATTCAGTACTTC

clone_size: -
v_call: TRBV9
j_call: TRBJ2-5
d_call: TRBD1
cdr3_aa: CASSDPRDRQETQYF
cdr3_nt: TGTGCCAGCAGCGACCCACGGGACAGGCAAGAGACCCAGTACTTC

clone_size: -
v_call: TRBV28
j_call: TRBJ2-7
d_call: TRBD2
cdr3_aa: CASSLALALAGGPFHEQYF
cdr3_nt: TGTGCCAGCAGTTTAGCTCTGGCGCTAGCGGGAGGGCCGTTCCACGAGCAGTACTTC

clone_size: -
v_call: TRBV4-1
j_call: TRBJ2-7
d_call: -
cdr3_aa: CASSQVLEVSEQYF
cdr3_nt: TGCGCCAGCAGCCAAGTACTAGAGGTATCCGAGCAGTACTTC

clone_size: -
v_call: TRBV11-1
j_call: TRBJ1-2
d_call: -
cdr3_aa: CASSLTGGTINYGYTF
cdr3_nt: TGTGCCAGCAGCCTTACTGGCGGGACAATTAACTATGGCTACACCTTC

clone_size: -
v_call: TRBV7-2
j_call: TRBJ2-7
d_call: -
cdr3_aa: CASSFGVGEQYF
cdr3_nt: TGTGCCAGCAGCTTCGGGGTTGGTGAGCAGTACTTC

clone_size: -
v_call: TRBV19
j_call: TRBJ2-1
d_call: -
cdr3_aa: CASSAGDSNEQFF
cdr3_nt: TGTGCCAGTAGTGCCGGGGACTCCAATGAGCAGTTCTTC

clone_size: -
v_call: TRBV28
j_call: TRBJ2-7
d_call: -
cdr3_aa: CAQANEQYF
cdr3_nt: TGTGCCCAGGCGAACGAGCAGTACTTC

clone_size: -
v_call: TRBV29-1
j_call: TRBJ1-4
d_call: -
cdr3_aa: CSVDPGGEKLFF
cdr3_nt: TGCAGCGTAGACCCCGGGGGCGAGAAACTGTTTTTT

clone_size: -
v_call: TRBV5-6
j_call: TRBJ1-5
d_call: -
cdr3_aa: CASSRRGWGRVQPQHF
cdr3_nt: TGTGCCAGCAGCCGTCGTGGCTGGGGGCGAGTGCAGCCCCAGCATTTT

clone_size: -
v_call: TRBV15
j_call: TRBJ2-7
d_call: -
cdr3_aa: CATSSPQEALSYEQYF
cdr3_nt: TGTGCCACCAGCAGTCCCCAGGAGGCACTCTCCTACGAGCAGTACTTC

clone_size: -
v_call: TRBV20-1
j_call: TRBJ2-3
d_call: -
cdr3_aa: CSARGRNTQYF
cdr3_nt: TGCAGTGCTAGGGGACGCAATACGCAGTATTTT

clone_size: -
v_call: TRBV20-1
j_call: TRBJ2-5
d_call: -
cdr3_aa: CSAERETQYF
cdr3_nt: TGCAGTGCCGAGCGAGAGACCCAGTACTTC

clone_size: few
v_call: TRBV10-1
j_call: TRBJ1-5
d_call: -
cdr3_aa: CATSRKPQHF
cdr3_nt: TGCGCCACCAGTAGGAAGCCCCAGCATTTT

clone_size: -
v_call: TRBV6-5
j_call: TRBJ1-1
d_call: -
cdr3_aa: CASSYSKVGTEAFF
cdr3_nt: TGTGCCAGCAGTTACTCGAAAGTCGGGACTGAGGCTTTCTTT

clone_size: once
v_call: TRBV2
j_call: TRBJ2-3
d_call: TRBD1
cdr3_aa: CASSEDRRKDTQYF
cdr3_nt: TGTGCCAGCAGTGAGGACAGGAGAAAGGATACGCAGTATTTT

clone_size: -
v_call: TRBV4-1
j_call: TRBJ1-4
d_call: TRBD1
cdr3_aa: CASSHIRGGPPANEKLFF
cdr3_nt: TGCGCCAGCAGCCATATTCGAGGGGGCCCTCCGGCTAATGAAAAACTGTTTTTT

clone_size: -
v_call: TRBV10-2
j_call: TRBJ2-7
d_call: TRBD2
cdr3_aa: CASSGKAGATYEQYF
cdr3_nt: TGCGCCAGCAGTGGAAAAGCGGGAGCAACCTACGAGCAGTACTTC

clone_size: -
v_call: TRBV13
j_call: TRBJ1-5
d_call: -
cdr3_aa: CASSPWGQPQHF
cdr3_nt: TGTGCCAGCAGCCCCTGGGGACAGCCCCAGCATTTT

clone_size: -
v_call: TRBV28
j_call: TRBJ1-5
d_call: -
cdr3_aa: CASSWGFNQPQHF
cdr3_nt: TGTGCCAGCAGTTGGGGTTTCAATCAGCCCCAGCATTTT

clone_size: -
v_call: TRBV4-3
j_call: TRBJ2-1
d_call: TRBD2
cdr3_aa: CASSQGTLAGGYNEQFF
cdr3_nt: TGCGCCAGCAGCCAAGGGACCCTAGCGGGAGGGTACAATGAGCAGTTCTTC

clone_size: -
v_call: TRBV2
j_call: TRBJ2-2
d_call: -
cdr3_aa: CASSEVGPATGELFF
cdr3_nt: TGTGCCAGCAGTGAAGTAGGACCAGCCACCGGGGAGCTGTTTTTT

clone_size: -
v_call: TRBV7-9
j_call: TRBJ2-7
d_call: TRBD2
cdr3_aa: CASSLDGRLAGNEQYF
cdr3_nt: TGTGCCAGCAGCTTAGATGGGCGACTAGCGGGAAACGAGCAGTACTTC

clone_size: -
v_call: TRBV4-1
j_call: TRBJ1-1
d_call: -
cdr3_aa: CASSQEETRPGNTEAFF
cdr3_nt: TGCGCCAGCAGCCAAGAGGAGACGCGACCAGGGAACACTGAAGCTTTCTTT

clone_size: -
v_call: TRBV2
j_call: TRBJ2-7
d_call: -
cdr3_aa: CASSDSLTSYEQYF
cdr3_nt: TGTGCCAGCAGTGACAGCCTCACCTCCTACGAGCAGTACTTC

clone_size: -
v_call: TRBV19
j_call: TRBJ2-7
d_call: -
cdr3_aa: CASSIDLAGTYEQYF
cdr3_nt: TGTGCCAGTAGTATAGATCTGGCCGGTACCTACGAGCAGTACTTC

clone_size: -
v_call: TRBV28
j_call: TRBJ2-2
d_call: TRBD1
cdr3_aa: CASSSGQGDTGELFF
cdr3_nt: TGTGCCAGCAGTTCCGGACAGGGGGACACCGGGGAGCTGTTTTTT